This TCR beta chain was sequenced during a study of control samples from healthy donors and cancer patients. This CDR3 spans 17 amino acids. Trimming stripped 2 bases from V and 2 bases from J, with 18 bases between. Germline CDR1 is LNHDA and CDR2 is SQIVND (reference sequence). The data were produced by immunoSEQ multiplex PCR, yet TCRdb's version contains in-frame clones alone and is incomplete. This sample yields 93,000 or so clones, of which around 88% are seen a single time; approximately 19% belongs to the top ten. This clonotype was sampled from a man in his 60s with lung cancer. V usage is TRBV19 and J usage is TRBJ2-5, with D possibly TRBD1 on 5 matching bases. The sequencing sample was made of PBMCs. CDR3 amino acids: CASSINPGPRRQETQYF. The DNA for the CDR3 is TGTGCCAGTAGTATAAACCCAGGGCCGAGGCGGCAAGAGACCCAGTACTTC.